This T cell receptor beta chain was profiled in a study of cytomegalovirus exposure and HLA in healthy donors. Regarding the study as a whole: Later, an analysis found that TCR clusters from the first cohort tended to co-occur in the 120 validation repertoires. Usually a TCR sequence was rare, but some public TCRs were found in many donors.

This CDR3 is 12 amino acids long. Trimming removed 0 bases at V and 4 bases at J, with 7 bases between. The germline V gene encodes CDR1 GTSNPN and CDR2 SVGIG (reference sequence). In regard to this clone: Its target is unknown. The sample contains more than one DNA sequence encoding this CDR3.

Generated by immunoSEQ multiplex PCR, the TCRdb table keeps only in-frame clones and is missing some. The sample comprises around 220,000 clones, approximately 83% of which are singletons, and around 15% rests with the top ten. The genes are TRBV30 and TRBJ2-7, with a possible D match to TRBD1 (6 bases). Specimen: PBMCs. This receptor was identified in a woman aged 30 to 39 in good health and CMV-seropositive. CDR3 amino acids: CAWSVQGYEQYF. The CDR3 nucleotides read TGTGCCTGGAGTGTACAGGGTTACGAGCAGTACTTC.